This TCR beta chain is from a study of cytomegalovirus exposure and HLA in healthy donors. This cohort consisted of healthy bone marrow donors. Germline V gives CDR1 SQVTM, CDR2 ANQGSEA. V lost 2 bases and J lost 2, with 9 bases in between. The CDR3 is 13 residues long. The PCR contained 60 Vbeta and 13 Jbeta primers. The data were produced by immunoSEQ multiplex PCR, yet TCRdb's version contains in-frame clones alone and is incomplete. The repertoire holds around 170,000 clones, with around 80% as singletons. The chain joins TRBV29-1 to TRBJ1-1; D perhaps matches TRBD1 (5 bases). The receptor's source is a man aged 40-49 years in good health and CMV-seropositive. Sequenced sample: PBMCs. CDR3 DNA sequence: TGCAGCGTTGAATCCAGGGTTAACACTGAAGCTTTCTTT. Translated: CSVESRVNTEAFF.